A single sample gave rise to the 5 T cell receptor beta chains below, sequenced in a study of cytomegalovirus exposure and HLA in healthy donors. PCR used 60 Vbeta primers and 13 Jbeta primers. Measured with immunoSEQ multiplex PCR; TCRdb has only the in-frame clones, and not every one. This sample carries approximately 160,000 clones, 82% of them seen once, and the ten largest clones take approximately 1.5%. Source material: PBMCs. The receptors come from a girl aged 10 to 17 in good health and CMV-seropositive.

The J gene is TRBJ2-7, the V gene TRBV2; D is unresolved. Trimming removed 1 base at V and 2 bases at J, with 9 bases between. There are 14 residues in the CDR3. Germline V lookup: CDR1 SNHLY, CDR2 FYNNEI. The CDR3 region is CASSEGSLTYEQYF. Written as DNA, the CDR3 is TGTGCCAGCAGTGAAGGCAGTTTAACCTACGAGCAGTACTTC.

This sequence joins TRBV11-2 and TRBJ1-1; D unresolved. The germline V gene has CDR1 SGHAT and CDR2 FQNNGV. This CDR3 is 14 amino acids long. V lost 3 bases and J lost 4, with 12 bases in between. Here the CDR3 reads CASSFSDLGTEAFF. DNA for the CDR3: TGTGCCAGCAGCTTCTCTGACTTGGGCACTGAAGCTTTCTTT.

The V call is TRBV11-3, the J call TRBJ2-2; TRBD1 agrees at 8 bases. The junction had 3 bases not matched to a gene; V was cut back by 6 bases and J by 6 bases. There are 13 residues in the CDR3. CDR1 is SGHNT, CDR2 YENEEA, per germline. The CDR3 reads CASSLQGAGELFF. The CDR3 DNA reads TGTGCCAGCAGTCTACAGGGGGCCGGGGAGCTGTTTTTT.

This chain joins TRBV28 and TRBJ1-5; TRBD1 is a possible D gene (5 bases). This CDR3 has 21 residues. With 5 bases removed from V and 3 bases from J, the gap between germline ends came to 32 bases. Germline V gene lookup returns CDR1 MDHEN and CDR2 SYDVKM. The CDR3 spells CASSVGPTLSGLQGVNQPQHF. The CDR3 DNA sequence: TGTGCCAGCAGTGTTGGTCCAACACTCTCGGGACTCCAAGGAGTCAATCAGCCCCAGCATTTT.

The rearrangement links TRBV19 to TRBJ1-1; a weak D match, TRBD1 (5 bases). The CDR3 is made up of 16 amino acids. V was trimmed by 7 bases and J by 3 bases, leaving 21 bases between them. Germline CDR1 LNHDA, CDR2 SQIVND (reference sequence). The CDR3 DNA reads as TGTGCCAGTACCCCTTGGGTAACGGGGGAGGACACTGAAGCTTTCTTT. It is translated as CASTPWVTGEDTEAFF.